This T cell receptor (beta chain) came from a study of blood T cells in healthy people across ages. Findings and caveats of the study: Compared with aged donors, long-lived donors showed fewer expanded clones, suggesting selection.

The germline CDR1 and CDR2 sequences are LGHDT and YNNKEL (reference sequence). With V trimmed by 4 bases and J by 4 bases, 12 bases remained unmatched. The CDR3 covers 19 residues. Each individual donor underwent a draw of 8.5 to 10 milliliters of peripheral blood. Each sample gave at least 7 million isolated PBMCs. Together with a sample-barcoded 5' primer, a J-beta primer mix was included in a second PCR lasting roughly 6 to 12 cycles. TCRdb reprocessed the 5' RACE reads via MiXCR and lists one record per CDR3 protein. The profile shows around 1,600,000 distinct CDR3 sequences, roughly 43% of them singletons. Remarks on this clonotype: The antigen is undetermined.

This clonotype originated in a woman under 30 in good health. Specimen: blood. The chain combines TRBV3-1 with TRBJ2-4, with 14 positions matching TRBD2. This CDR3 is CASSRGTSGGSIYKNIQYF. The CDR3 bases are TGTGCCAGCAGCCGAGGGACTAGCGGGGGAAGTATTTATAAAAACATTCAGTACTTC.